The 30 T cell receptor beta chains listed next were all sequenced from one sample in a study of blood T cells in healthy people across ages. A second roughly 6 to 11 cycle PCR used barcoded and J-beta primers. TCRdb used MiXCR to reprocess the 5' RACE reads, holding one entry per CDR3 protein. The sample lists approximately 900,000 distinct CDR3 sequences; 25% to 30% were seen once. These data were likewise used in another study, on T cells of mothers and their children.

Input material: blood. The receptors stem from a woman aged 40 to 50 in good health.

V is TRBV7-9 and J is TRBJ2-5, with 7 bases identical to TRBD2. V trimming: 5 bases; J trimming: 5 bases; junction bases outside the gene matches: 17. This CDR3 region has 17 residues. Per germline, CDR1 SEHNR and CDR2 FQNEAQ (reference sequence). CDR3 nucleotide sequence: TGTGCCAGCAGCGGCTTAACAATGGTAGCGGGCGGTGAGACCCAGTACTTC. The encoded protein is CASSGLTMVAGGETQYF. Based on the CDR3 plus reference TRBV7-9 and TRBJ2-5, the full variable domain is DTGVSQNPRHKITKRGQNVTFRCDPISEHNRLYWYRQTLGQGPEFLTYFQNEAQLEKSRLLSDRFSAERPKGSFSTLEIQRTEQGDSAMYLCASSGLTMVAGGETQYFGPGTRLLVL.

The chain employs TRBV6-6 and TRBJ2-1; 9 nucleotides align to TRBD2. The V segment lost 0 bases and the J segment 7 bases; nucleotides outside the gene matches: 7. Germline CDR1 and CDR2: MNHNY and SVGAGI (reference sequence). CDR3 length equals 16 residues. The CDR3 spells CASSYSGAGGGNEQFF. In DNA form, the CDR3 reads TGTGCCAGCAGTTACTCCGGTGCGGGGGGGGGTAATGAGCAGTTCTTC.

The chain carries TRBV29-1 and TRBJ1-1, with a possible D match to TRBD1 (6 bases). This CDR3 is 15 amino acids long. Deletions cut 1 base from V and 1 base from J, with 13 bases between. CDR1 and CDR2 (germline): SQVTM, ANQGSEA. The CDR3 region is CSVEGSGGKNTEAFF. In DNA form, the CDR3 reads TGCAGCGTTGAAGGCAGTGGGGGCAAGAACACTGAAGCTTTCTTT.

This CDR3 is CASSGWGETEAFF. DNA of the CDR3: TGTGCCAGCAGTGGGTGGGGGGAGACTGAAGCTTTCTTT. The rearrangement joins TRBV6-1 to TRBJ1-1; weak D call: TRBD1 (5 bases). With 4 bases removed from V and 5 bases from J, the gap between germline ends came to 11 bases. Germline CDR1 reads MNHNS; CDR2 reads SASEGT. The CDR3 runs to 13 residues.

This clonotype was seen a few times. The chain's CDR3 is CSTGRLAGGAYGYTF. CDR3 DNA sequence: TGCAGTACCGGGCGGTTGGCAGGGGGCGCCTATGGCTACACCTTC. The rearrangement links TRBV20-1 to TRBJ1-2; TRBD1 aligns across 8 bases. Germline values: CDR1 DFQATT, CDR2 SNEGSKA (reference sequence). J gave up 4 bases and V 8 bases, and 15 bases lay outside the gene matches. The CDR3 sequence is 15 residues long.

The chain joins TRBV30 to TRBJ2-7; no definite D call. V was clipped by 0 bases and J by 3 bases, with 15 bases between them. The CDR3 consists of 15 residues. The germline gives CDR1 GTSNPN, CDR2 SVGIG (reference sequence). CDR3 nucleotides: TGTGCCTGGAGTGTCACCCCGCGTCACAGCTACGAGCAGTACTTC. Protein sequence: CAWSVTPRHSYEQYF.

V and J are TRBV6-6 and TRBJ1-1, with D perhaps TRBD1 (5 bases). The CDR3 length is 17 residues. V lost 3 bases and J 2 bases, leaving 19 bases between the germline ends. In germline, CDR1 is MNHNY, CDR2 SVGAGI (reference sequence). The CDR3 loop is CASSYPLTTGANTEAFF. CDR3 in DNA: TGTGCCAGCAGTTATCCCTTAACCACAGGAGCTAACACTGAAGCTTTCTTT.

This clonotype was counted many times. The chain recombines TRBV29-1 with TRBJ2-3; 9 positions match TRBD2. The CDR3 totals 14 residues. The germline V gene encodes CDR1 SQVTM and CDR2 ANQGSEA. V lost 7 bases, J lost 6 bases, and 11 bases stayed unmatched. The CDR3, as DNA: TGCAGCGGTGATAGCGGGGGAGCCGCGGATACGCAGTATTTT. Translating it yields CSGDSGGAADTQYF.

This clonotype was recorded at least ten times. The chain has TRBV20-1 and TRBJ2-7; D is unclear. Germline CDR1 is DFQATT and CDR2 is SNEGSKA (reference sequence). V was pared by 3 bases and J by 2 bases, with 8 bases between. The CDR3 contains 12 residues. CDR3 DNA sequence: TGCAGTGCTAGTACGGCAGCCTACGAGCAGTACTTC. Translation: CSASTAAYEQYF.

The V and J genes are TRBV2 and TRBJ2-7; 7 nucleotides agree with TRBD1. The CDR3 is 13 residues long. Germline V gives CDR1 SNHLY, CDR2 FYNNEI. The V segment lost 3 bases and the J segment 3 bases; nucleotides outside the gene matches: 2. The CDR3 is CASSEPGGYEQYF. The CDR3 DNA sequence: TGTGCCAGCAGTGAGCCAGGGGGCTACGAGCAGTACTTC.

The chain uses TRBV7-8 and TRBJ2-7; D perhaps matches TRBD2 (6 bases). The CDR3 consists of 14 residues. Germline V lookup: CDR1 SGHVS, CDR2 FQNEAQ. V was cut by 3 bases and J by 6 bases, with 15 bases left in between. The CDR3 sequence is CASSLDGGVREQYF. The CDR3 DNA reads TGTGCCAGCAGCTTGGACGGAGGGGTACGCGAGCAGTACTTC.

This clonotype was recorded many times. Since a much larger clone is just one base distant, this may be a read error. The chain carries TRBV24-1 and TRBJ2-5; D call uncertain. CDR3 length equals 14 residues. Trimming removed 6 bases at V and 11 bases at J, with 21 bases between. The germline gives CDR1 KGHDR, CDR2 SFDVKD. This CDR3 reads CATSSLGRYNEQYF. Here the CDR3 DNA reads TGTGCCACCAGTTCTCTGGGCAGATACAATGAGCAGTACTTC.

With regard to this clonotype: One junction end does not reproduce the germline sequence, and a read error may be involved. V gene TRBV6-1 combines with J gene TRBJ2-3; 7 bases match TRBD1. The CDR3 runs to 14 residues. Germline CDR1 reads MNHNS; CDR2 reads SASEGT. CDR3 in amino acids: CASGDRESTDTQYF. CDR3 coding DNA: TGTGCCAGCGGTGACAGGGAAAGCACAGATACGCAGTATTTT.

This clonotype was seen ten or more times. V and J are TRBV20-1 and TRBJ2-7; D tentatively reads TRBD1 or TRBD2 (5 bases each). The CDR3 is 14 amino acids. The germline V gene has CDR1 DFQATT and CDR2 SNEGSKA (reference sequence). Deletions cut 6 bases from V and 7 bases from J, with 22 bases between. The chain's CDR3 is CSARTGTAIREQYF. CDR3 DNA sequence: TGCAGTGCGCGTACCGGGACGGCAATAAGGGAGCAGTACTTC.

This clonotype has more than one count but fewer than ten. The CDR3 nucleotides are TGCAGTGCTAGAGGGAGCTCTATGGACTATGGCTACACCTTC. Residues: CSARGSSMDYGYTF. The gene calls are TRBV20-1 and TRBJ1-2; no clear D gene. Germline lookup yields CDR1 DFQATT and CDR2 SNEGSKA (reference sequence). Trimming removed 1 base from V and 3 bases from J, with 12 bases in between. The CDR3 has 14 residues.

At least ten counts were recorded for this clonotype. This chain uses TRBV11-2 with TRBJ2-7; no reliable D call. Germline V gene lookup returns CDR1 SGHAT and CDR2 FQNNGV. The V end lost 5 bases, the J end lost 3 bases, and 5 bases lay between the germline ends. The length of the CDR3 is 11 residues. The CDR3 bases are TGTGCCAGCAGCGTCGACTACGAGCAGTACTTC. Protein product: CASSVDYEQYF.

V is TRBV28 and J is TRBJ1-1; D unresolved. The CDR3 contains 13 residues. Germline lookup yields CDR1 MDHEN and CDR2 SYDVKM. Trimming took off 7 bases at V and 4 bases at J, with 13 bases between the two ends. The CDR3: CASNRRWITEAFF. CDR3 DNA sequence: TGTGCCAGCAACCGGAGGTGGATCACTGAAGCTTTCTTT.

This clonotype was recorded a few times. This chain connects TRBV27 to TRBJ1-2, with a possible D match to TRBD1 (6 bases). Trimming pared 5 bases from V and 7 bases from J, leaving 17 bases between. Per the germline V gene, CDR1 is MNHEY and CDR2 is SMNVEV (reference sequence). This CDR3 spans 14 amino acids. The CDR3 region is CASSPNRAYGGYTF. The CDR3 bases are TGTGCCAGCAGTCCAAACAGGGCTTACGGTGGCTACACCTTC.

This clonotype appeared a few times. The chain carries TRBV2 and TRBJ2-4; D remains unclear. Trimming removed 6 bases at V and 0 bases at J, with 9 bases between. CDR1 is SNHLY and CDR2 is FYNNEI in the germline V gene. The CDR3 spans 14 residues. The CDR3 bases are TGTGCCAGCAGAGAACAACTAGCCAAAAACATTCAGTACTTC. Protein product: CASREQLAKNIQYF.

There are a few counts of this clonotype. The chain uses TRBV20-1 and TRBJ1-2; no clear D gene. The V gene's germline CDR1 is DFQATT and CDR2 SNEGSKA (reference sequence). The V gene lost 0 bases and the J gene lost 2 bases, with 16 bases spanning the gap. This CDR3 has 16 amino acids. In DNA form, the CDR3 reads TGCAGTGCTAGAGATCCGTCAGGTCGGAGGAACTATGGCTACACCTTC. Its translation is CSARDPSGRRNYGYTF.

The chain is built from TRBV29-1 and TRBJ2-4; D gene uncertain. Trimming took off 4 bases at V and 8 bases at J, with 12 bases between the two ends. Germline loops: CDR1 SQVTM, CDR2 ANQGSEA. The CDR3 runs to 12 residues. CDR3 sequence: CSVVKGGDIQYF. DNA of the CDR3: TGCAGCGTTGTAAAGGGTGGGGACATTCAGTACTTC. Based on the CDR3 plus reference TRBV29-1 and TRBJ2-4, the full variable domain is SAVISQKPSRDICQRGTSLTIQCQVDSQVTMMFWYRQQPGQSLTLIATANQGSEATYESGFVIDKFPISRPNLTFSTLTVSNMSPEDSSIYLCSVVKGGDIQYFGAGTRLSVL.

There are many counts of this clonotype. The rearrangement uses TRBV6-5 and TRBJ1-2, with 9 nucleotides matching TRBD1. V was clipped by 6 bases and J by 0 bases; unmatched bases: 11. Per the germline V gene, CDR1 is MNHEY and CDR2 is SVGAGI. The CDR3 covers 17 residues. CDR3 in DNA: TGTGCCAGCAGACCAAGGGACAGGGCTTCAACTAACTATGGCTACACCTTC. Protein: CASRPRDRASTNYGYTF.

The chain carries TRBV5-5 and TRBJ1-2; D is unresolved. Germline V CDR1 and CDR2: SGHKS, YYEKEE (reference sequence). V lost 3 bases and J lost 7, with 16 bases in between. The CDR3 totals 14 residues. This CDR3 is CASSYDPSPLGYTF. CDR3 bases: TGTGCCAGCAGCTACGACCCCTCACCGCTTGGCTACACCTTC.

This chain connects TRBV6-6 to TRBJ1-5, with D possibly matching TRBD1 (5 bases). Per germline, CDR1 MNHNY and CDR2 SVGAGI (reference sequence). V lost 6 bases and J 3 bases, leaving 15 bases between the germline ends. CDR3 length equals 15 residues. CDR3 sequence: CASSYEGVNNQPQHF. The CDR3, as DNA: TGTGCCAGCAGCTACGAAGGGGTGAACAATCAGCCCCAGCATTTT.

The chain employs TRBV7-2 and TRBJ1-6; tentative D call: TRBD1 (6 bases). V lost 5 bases to trimming and J lost 12 bases, with 14 bases between them. Germline values: CDR1 SGHTA, CDR2 FQGNSA. The CDR3 has 13 amino acids. Here the CDR3 DNA reads TGTGCCAGCAGCCGAGGGGGGCTTGAACCCCTCCACTTT. Residues: CASSRGGLEPLHF.

This clonotype was seen at least ten times. This chain connects TRBV29-1 to TRBJ2-5, with D possibly being TRBD1 or TRBD2 (5 bases each). Germline CDR1 reads SQVTM; CDR2 reads ANQGSEA. The germline V and J ends were trimmed by 5 bases and 3 bases, with 10 bases remaining between them. CDR3 length: 12 residues. CDR3 residues: CSVWDRKETQYF. In DNA form, the CDR3 reads TGCAGCGTTTGGGACCGCAAAGAGACCCAGTACTTC.

This clonotype has just a few counts. V and J are TRBV11-2 and TRBJ2-4, with D uncertain. The CDR3 covers 13 residues. Germline V gives CDR1 SGHAT, CDR2 FQNNGV. Trimming shortened V by 8 bases and J by 13 bases, and 21 bases separated the two germline ends. CDR3 DNA: TGTGCCAGCGCGGACGGTTATTCAGGAGCCCAGTACTTC. Its protein product is CASADGYSGAQYF.

To note about this clonotype: One junction end does not reproduce the germline sequence, and a read error may be involved. The V and J genes are TRBV24-1 and TRBJ1-5; D is possibly TRBD1 (5 bases). This CDR3 has 14 amino acids. Germline CDR1 and CDR2: KGHDR and SFDVKD. Written as DNA, the CDR3 is TGTGCAACCAGTGGGGGAGTCAGCAATCAGCCCCAGCATTTT. Amino acids: CATSGGVSNQPQHF.

This clonotype was seen a few times. This sequence joins TRBV5-6 and TRBJ1-5; 9 bases line up with TRBD1. The V and J ends lost 0 bases and 5 bases, in that order; junction bases with no gene match: 15. This CDR3 is built from 19 residues. CDR1 SGHDT and CDR2 YYEEEE come from the germline V gene. The CDR3, as DNA: TGTGCCAGCAGCTTGGCACCCAGGTGGGACAGGGTGGGGGATCAGCCCCAGCATTTT. This translates into CASSLAPRWDRVGDQPQHF.

This sequence joins TRBV28 and TRBJ1-1, with unresolved D. V lost 8 bases to trimming and J lost 7 bases, with 8 bases between them. This CDR3 spans 10 amino acids. Germline V gives CDR1 MDHEN, CDR2 SYDVKM. CDR3 sequence reads: CASLGLEAFF. In nucleotides, the CDR3 is TGTGCCAGCCTCGGGCTTGAAGCTTTCTTT.